This T cell receptor beta chain is drawn from a study of blood T cell repertoires in COVID-19. Study details: The samples span acute and convalescent COVID-19 from the United States, Italy and Spain. PBMCs, B-cell-depleted T cells, or T cells provided the cDNA or gDNA that made up the material.

Trimming removed 8 bases at V and 6 bases at J, with 17 bases between. Per germline, CDR1 LNHNV and CDR2 YYDKDF (reference sequence). The CDR3 extends over 13 amino acids. How the authors handled the data: Quantification of nucleated cells was approximated via reference gene primer amplification. The method was immunoSEQ multiplex PCR; TCRdb's version includes in-frame clones alone and lacks a portion of them. V, J and clone size are taken as reported in that table, and D and trimming were inferred from the DNA itself. The data hold under 300,000 clones, with approximately 87% observed a single time.

The source material was peripheral blood. The TCR was taken from a man in his 60s with acute or convalescent COVID-19. The rearrangement links TRBV15 to TRBJ2-7; possible D gene TRBD1, 5 bases. The CDR3 reads CATGQGRVGEQYF. As DNA, the CDR3 is TGTGCCACCGGCCAAGGCAGGGTTGGCGAGCAGTACTTC.